Listed below are T cell receptor beta chains from one sample, sequenced in a study of blood T cell repertoires in COVID-19. Sequencing was performed with immunoSEQ multiplex PCR; in TCRdb, only in-frame clones are kept and a portion is missing. The sample consists of tens of thousands of clones, 75% to 90% of them appearing once. Sequencing used peripheral blood. These TCRs come from a woman older than 75 with active COVID-19. Both conserved end residues are part of each CDR3. The D gene is left open where the match is weak. Only part of the rows carry a size: once, few, many, or a class if the clone is expanded.

D	size	V	J	DNA	CDR3
TRBD1	NA	TRBV18	TRBJ2-7	TGTGCCAGCTCACCCGAAGGGACAGGGGGCTACGAGCAGTACTTC	CASSPEGTGGYEQYF
NA	NA	TRBV10-3	TRBJ2-3	TGTGCCATCAGCGCAGATAGCACAGATACGCAGTATTTT	CAISADSTDTQYF
NA	NA	TRBV5-1	TRBJ2-5	TGCGCCAGCAGCTTGGGGGGCCGGGCGGACGTGGAAGAGACCCAGTACTTC	CASSLGGRADVEETQYF
NA	NA	TRBV5-1	TRBJ2-1	TGCGCCAGCAGCGTGGGGGGGCCGGGCAATGAGCAGTTCTTC	CASSVGGPGNEQFF
NA	NA	TRBV5-5	TRBJ1-2	TGTGCCAGCAGCCTTCTAGACCCCTTAGGAGGCTACACCTTC	CASSLLDPLGGYTF
NA	NA	TRBV21-1	TRBJ2-4	TGTGCCAGCAGCAAACTAGACAGGGGCCGAACGGTTCAGTACTTC	CASSKLDRGRTVQYF
TRBD2	NA	TRBV3-1/TRBV3-2	TRBJ2-1	TGTGCCAGCAGCCCTTTAGCGGGGGGATACAATGAGCAGTTCTTC	CASSPLAGGYNEQFF
TRBD2	NA	TRBV19	TRBJ2-7	TGTGCCAGTAGTGGACTAGCGGGCTCCTCCGAGCAGTACTTC	CASSGLAGSSEQYF
TRBD2	NA	TRBV4-3	TRBJ2-3	TGCGCCAGCAGCCAAGAGGGGCGGGGGGGCGCAGATACGCAGTATTTT	CASSQEGRGGADTQYF
NA	NA	TRBV12-3/TRBV12-4	TRBJ2-4	TGTGCCAGCAGTTTAGGCGAGGGAGGCATTCAGTACTTC	CASSLGEGGIQYF
TRBD1	NA	TRBV29-1	TRBJ2-7	TGCAGCGTTGAAGAAGGGACAGGAACCTACGAGCAGTACTTC	CSVEEGTGTYEQYF
NA	NA	TRBV7-9	TRBJ1-2	TGTGCCAGCAGCTCTACCTTTGGGGGCTTCTATGGCTACACCTTC	CASSSTFGGFYGYTF
NA	NA	TRBV28	TRBJ1-4	TGTGCCAGCAGCACACAGGGTTCATTCGGGGATGAAAAACTGTTTTTT	CASSTQGSFGDEKLFF
TRBD1	NA	TRBV7-7	TRBJ2-3	TGTGCTAGCAGCACGGACAGGGGAGATACGCAGTATTTT	CASSTDRGDTQYF
TRBD1	NA	TRBV25-1	TRBJ2-2	TGTGCCAGCAGTTCGGGACAGGTGAACACCGGGGAGCTGTTTTTT	CASSSGQVNTGELFF
TRBD2	NA	TRBV9	TRBJ2-3	TGTGCCAGCAGCGTAAATGCGGGGAGGGGCGGGAGCACAGATACGCAGTATTTT	CASSVNAGRGGSTDTQYF
TRBD1	NA	TRBV30	TRBJ1-2	TGTGCCTGGAGTATAACGGACAGGATGGGTGGCTACACCTTC	CAWSITDRMGGYTF
NA	NA	TRBV7-2	TRBJ2-2	TGTGCCAGCAGCCCCCCCGGGGTGGGCACCGGGGAGCTGTTTTTT	CASSPPGVGTGELFF
NA	NA	TRBV7-3	TRBJ2-3	TGTGCCAGCAGCTTAAATCGGGGAACGAGCACAGATACGCAGTATTTT	CASSLNRGTSTDTQYF
TRBD2	few	TRBV5-4	TRBJ2-5	TGTGCCAGCAGCTTTCTTCAAACTAGCGGGGGACAAGAGACCCAGTACTTC	CASSFLQTSGGQETQYF
NA	NA	TRBV4-3	TRBJ2-1	TGCGCCAGCAGCCAAGTAGGGAGGGGGGCATACAATGAGCAGTTCTTC	CASSQVGRGAYNEQFF
NA	NA	TRBV11-2	TRBJ2-4	TGTGCCAGCAGTCAAGGTAGCACCAAGTACTTC	CASSQGSTKYF
NA	NA	TRBV12-3/TRBV12-4	TRBJ1-2	TGTGCCAGCAGTTTTTTCTCTAACTATGGCTACACCTTC	CASSFFSNYGYTF
NA	NA	TRBV6-5	TRBJ1-1	TGTGCCAGCAGGAGAGGACAGCGAGGGACTGAAGCTTTCTTT	CASRRGQRGTEAFF
TRBD1	NA	TRBV3-1/TRBV3-2	TRBJ2-3	TGTGCCAGCAGCCAAGACGACAGGGGAGATACGCAGTATTTT	CASSQDDRGDTQYF
TRBD1	NA	TRBV5-5	TRBJ1-2	TGTGCCAGCAGCTTTTCAGGGGGCGCGGATGGCTACACCTTC	CASSFSGGADGYTF
NA	NA	TRBV18	TRBJ1-1	TGTGCCAGTTCCACCGACAACAGCTGGACTGAAGCTTTCTTT	CASSTDNSWTEAFF
NA	NA	TRBV28	TRBJ2-6	TGTGCCAGCAGTTTAAAGCCGATCGTCATTGACTCTGGGGCCAACGTCCTGACTTTC	CASSLKPIVIDSGANVLTF
NA	NA	TRBV6-5	TRBJ2-1	TGTGCCAGCAGTTACGGCGGGGGCCTCCATTACAATGAGCAGTTCTTC	CASSYGGGLHYNEQFF
NA	NA	TRBV11-2	TRBJ1-1	TGTGCCAGCAGCCGGCGGAGCAGCTCAATGAACACTGAAGCTTTCTTT	CASSRRSSSMNTEAFF
NA	NA	TRBV1	TRBJ2-7	TGCACCAGCAGCCAAGATTCGGGCGGGGGGGCAACGGACGAGCAGTACTTC	CTSSQDSGGGATDEQYF
NA	NA	TRBV6-5	TRBJ1-1	TGTGCCAGCACCGACAGGACTGAAGCTTTCTTT	CASTDRTEAFF
NA	NA	TRBV4-2	TRBJ1-3	TGTGCCAGCAGAGGAGGACAGACCGCGTCTGGAAACACCATATATTTT	CASRGGQTASGNTIYF
TRBD2	once	TRBV2	TRBJ2-5	TGTGCCAGCAGTTTACTAGCGGGGGTACAAGAGACCCAGTACTTC	CASSLLAGVQETQYF
TRBD1	once	TRBV30	TRBJ2-5	TGTGCCGGAGGACAGGGAGAGACCCAGTACTTC	CAGGQGETQYF
TRBD2	NA	TRBV7-3	TRBJ2-3	TGTGCCAGCAGCTTAATGCCTAGCGGGGCGACAGATACGCAGTATTTT	CASSLMPSGATDTQYF
NA	NA	TRBV4-3	TRBJ2-3	TGCGCCAGCAGCCAAAGACAGTTGGAAGATACGCAGTATTTT	CASSQRQLEDTQYF
NA	NA	TRBV5-1	TRBJ2-3	TGCGCCAGCAGCCCGGCGGCATCTACTAGCACAGATACGCAGTATTTT	CASSPAASTSTDTQYF
NA	NA	TRBV4-3	TRBJ1-1	TGCGCCAGCAGCCGCGACCCCCAGGGAAACACTGAAGCTTTCTTT	CASSRDPQGNTEAFF
NA	NA	TRBV7-9	TRBJ1-1	TGTGCCAGCAGCCGACAGGAAGAGACTGAAGCTTTCTTT	CASSRQEETEAFF
NA	NA	TRBV12-3/TRBV12-4	TRBJ1-1	TGTGCCAGCAGGGTCCTCAATCAGGGAGAAGCTTTCTTT	CASRVLNQGEAFF
TRBD2	NA	TRBV7-9	TRBJ2-5	TGTGCCAGCAGCTTAGCGCGACTAGCGGGCCAAGAGACCCAGTACTTC	CASSLARLAGQETQYF
NA	NA	TRBV7-8	TRBJ1-1	TGTGCCAGCAGCTTACAGGGCATAGTCACTGAAGCTTTCTTT	CASSLQGIVTEAFF
NA	NA	TRBV7-9	TRBJ2-1	TGTGCCAGCAGACGCAGCACTAGCCCCCTTTCTAATGAGCAGTTCTTC	CASRRSTSPLSNEQFF
TRBD1	NA	TRBV28	TRBJ1-3	TGTGCCAGCAGTCATCAGGGGGCGCAGGGAAACACCATATATTTT	CASSHQGAQGNTIYF
NA	few	TRBV28	TRBJ1-1	TGTGCCAGCAGTTTAAACGGGGGGCGATCGAACACTGAAGCTTTCTTT	CASSLNGGRSNTEAFF
TRBD2	NA	TRBV19	TRBJ2-5	TGTGCCAGTAGTTCTCCGGGACTAGCGGGGGGTGGGCAAGAGACCCAGTACTTC	CASSSPGLAGGGQETQYF
NA	NA	TRBV5-5	TRBJ1-1	TGTGCCAGCAGCTGGACACTTAACACTGAAGCTTTCTTT	CASSWTLNTEAFF
NA	NA	TRBV5-1	TRBJ2-7	TGCGCCAGCAGCTTACAGGGTTTCGACGAGCAGTACTTC	CASSLQGFDEQYF
TRBD2	NA	TRBV7-2	TRBJ2-1	TGTGCCAGCAGCTCTGGACGGCTAGCGGGGGGGCCGGGCAATGAGCAGTTCTTC	CASSSGRLAGGPGNEQFF
NA	NA	TRBV18	TRBJ1-5	TGTGCCAGCTCACCAGCGGGGGGCGGTAGCAATCAGCCCCAGCATTTT	CASSPAGGGSNQPQHF
TRBD1	NA	TRBV9	TRBJ1-5	TGTGCCAGCAGCGTAGGACAGGGGAATCAGCCCCAGCATTTT	CASSVGQGNQPQHF
TRBD2	NA	TRBV2	TRBJ2-5	TGTGCCAGCACGCCACTTCGGGACTACCTCACCGAGACCCAGTACTTC	CASTPLRDYLTETQYF
TRBD1	NA	TRBV6-6	TRBJ2-7	TGTGCCAGCAGTTACGGACAGGGGGTCCACGAGCAGTACTTC	CASSYGQGVHEQYF
NA	many	TRBV19	TRBJ1-6	TGTGCCAGTAGTAAACCTCCATCCTCCGGGTCACCCCTCCACTTT	CASSKPPSSGSPLHF
NA	NA	TRBV18	TRBJ2-3	TGTGCCAGCTCACCACCCTTTGGCGGGGGCACAGATACGCAGTATTTT	CASSPPFGGGTDTQYF
TRBD1	NA	TRBV6-6	TRBJ1-6	TGTGCCAGCGGCCAGGGGGTTTATAATTCACCCCTCCACTTT	CASGQGVYNSPLHF